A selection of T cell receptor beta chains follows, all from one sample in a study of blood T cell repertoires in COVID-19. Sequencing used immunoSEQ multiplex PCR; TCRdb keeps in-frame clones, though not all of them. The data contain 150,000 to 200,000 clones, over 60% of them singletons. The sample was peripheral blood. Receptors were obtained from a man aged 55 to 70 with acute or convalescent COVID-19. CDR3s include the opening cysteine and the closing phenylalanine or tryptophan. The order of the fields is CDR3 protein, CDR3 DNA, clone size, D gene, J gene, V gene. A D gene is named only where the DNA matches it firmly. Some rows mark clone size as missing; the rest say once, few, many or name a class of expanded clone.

CASSLAGLDEQFF	TGTGCCAGCAGCTTAGCGGGGTTGGATGAGCAGTTCTTC	-	-	TRBJ2-1	TRBV13
CASSSSGGHGYGYTF	TGTGCCAGCAGCTCCTCGGGAGGGCACGGCTATGGCTACACCTTC	-	-	TRBJ1-2	TRBV7-2
CASSLAGDPSNEQFF	TGCGCCAGCAGCTTAGCGGGGGACCCCTCTAATGAGCAGTTCTTC	-	TRBD2	TRBJ2-1	TRBV5-1
CASRGQDDGNQPQHF	TGTGCCAGCAGGGGACAGGACGACGGCAATCAGCCCCAGCATTTT	-	TRBD1	TRBJ1-5	TRBV2
CASSQDSGSYGYTF	TGTGCCAGCAGCCAAGATTCAGGATCCTATGGCTACACCTTC	-	-	TRBJ1-2	TRBV3-1/TRBV3-2
CASSQARSPLHF	TGTGCCAGCAGCCAAGCCAGGTCACCCCTCCACTTT	-	-	TRBJ1-6	TRBV3-1/TRBV3-2
CASTPTSTNYEQYF	TGTGCCAGTACCCCGACATCGACGAACTACGAGCAGTACTTC	-	-	TRBJ2-7	TRBV19
CASSRGQAWDREQFF	TGTGCCAGCAGCCGAGGGCAGGCATGGGATCGTGAGCAGTTCTTC	-	-	TRBJ2-1	TRBV9
CASREDRGRQPQHF	TGTGCCAGCAGGGAGGACAGGGGACGACAGCCCCAGCATTTT	-	TRBD1	TRBJ1-5	TRBV6-5
CASRSQGTEAFF	TGTGCCAGCAGGTCCCAGGGTACTGAAGCTTTCTTT	few	-	TRBJ1-1	TRBV5-4
CASSENRLGHEQYF	TGTGCCAGCAGTGAGAACAGGTTAGGGCACGAGCAGTACTTC	-	-	TRBJ2-7	TRBV2
CASSLGWAGEYGYTF	TGTGCCAGCAGCCTAGGATGGGCGGGAGAATATGGCTACACCTTC	once	-	TRBJ1-2	TRBV7-8
CASSKDLTGDQPQHF	TGTGCCAGCAGCAAAGATCTCACAGGGGATCAGCCCCAGCATTTT	-	-	TRBJ1-5	TRBV21-1
CASSLADTQNTEAFF	TGTGCCAGCAGCTTGGCCGACACCCAGAACACTGAAGCTTTCTTT	-	-	TRBJ1-1	TRBV5-4
CATSSDRANTEAFF	TGTGCCACCAGCAGCGACAGGGCGAACACTGAAGCTTTCTTT	-	TRBD1	TRBJ1-1	TRBV15
CASSDLGQGNEKLFF	TGTGCCAGCAGTGATCTGGGACAGGGTAATGAAAAACTGTTTTTT	once	TRBD1	TRBJ1-4	TRBV25-1
CASSYRGTEVFGGYTF	TGTGCCAGCAGTTACCGCGGGACAGAGGTTTTCGGGGGCTACACCTTC	-	TRBD1	TRBJ1-2	TRBV6-2/TRBV6-3
CASSPQGLEAFF	TGTGCCAGCAGTCCACAGGGGCTTGAAGCTTTCTTT	-	TRBD1	TRBJ1-1	TRBV6-2/TRBV6-3
CATPKPGGYYGYTF	TGTGCCACCCCGAAGCCCGGGGGTTACTATGGCTACACCTTC	-	-	TRBJ1-2	TRBV19
CASSITPYQETQYF	TGTGCCAGCAGCATAACACCGTACCAAGAGACCCAGTACTTC	-	-	TRBJ2-5	TRBV13
CASSPKRQVYGNTIYF	TGTGCCAGCTCACCGAAAAGACAGGTTTATGGAAACACCATATATTTT	-	-	TRBJ1-3	TRBV18
CASRPGQGSNQPQHF	TGCGCCAGCAGGCCGGGACAGGGAAGCAATCAGCCCCAGCATTTT	-	TRBD1	TRBJ1-5	TRBV4-1
CASSLGQGIQPQHF	TGTGCCAGCAGTCTGGGACAGGGCATTCAGCCCCAGCATTTT	-	TRBD1	TRBJ1-5	TRBV28